This record concerns one TCR beta chain sequence. The count of this clone is one. Its antigen is not yet known. Base qualities are not provided; no much larger clone lies one nucleotide away. These data originate in a study of blood T cell repertoires in COVID-19 (dated by TCRdb to 2020 to 2021). With respect to the entire study: Samples covering the acute and convalescent phases of COVID-19 were provided by collaborators in the United States, Italy and Spain. A freely available public database, intended as a resource for researchers studying the immune response to SARS-CoV-2, is where the repertoires were released. A de-identified subject ID, COVID-19 status, age in years and sex were almost always included in the sample metadata. Deeply sampled blood TCRbeta repertoires from subjects exposed to, actively infected with, or recovered from COVID-19 were included in the dataset. The material from the prospective study consisted of cDNA or gDNA derived from T cells, B-cell-depleted T cells, or PBMCs. Where available, HLA class I and class II types were obtained from metadata supplied by the sample provider rather than from assay-based typing. The samples were drawn from the first 160 participants of the ongoing ImmuneRACE study and from over 950 subjects provided by 6 global collaborators. The paper's findings and limits, for the study overall: How much clinical and demographic metadata was included differed by source and by participant, and the metadata was provided uncurated.

CDR1 SEHNR and CDR2 FQNEAQ are derived from the germline V gene (reference sequence). Counted from cysteine to phenylalanine, this CDR3 has 14 amino acids. The kept DNA is CDR3 alone, 42 bases in frame from the first base. The junction shows trimming of 5 bases on V and 6 bases on J, plus 17 bases between the germline ends. TCRbeta CDR3 regions were amplified from genomic DNA by means of the immunoSEQ Assay, a bias-controlled multiplex PCR. On the authors' methods: Within the assay, amplification of reference gene primers was used to estimate how many nucleated cells each sample contained. To quantify the absolute abundance of each unique TCRbeta CDR3 rearrangement, sequence reads were collapsed and filtered. For each sample, productive Simpson clonality was calculated by taking the square root of Simpson's diversity index across productive rearrangements. TCRdb retrieved this table from immuneACCESS and kept in-frame rearrangements only. Not all clones are present; in checked studies, unresolved V genes account for under half, and no reason is known for the remainder. V, J and clone size are those of that table, while D and trimming were read from the DNA. Here the sample has some 670,000 clones; about nine tenths occur a single time. The top ten clones comprise over 0.2% of the sample.

Collaborating institutions collected whole blood in K2EDTA tubes following their own protocols. For TCRbeta analysis, collaborators shipped samples in one of three forms: frozen whole blood, isolated PBMCs, or DNA extracted from either of those sample types. The sequence links TRBV7-9 to TRBJ2-7, with the D segment identity uncertain. The receptor's source is a woman under 30 with acute or convalescent COVID-19. The specimen sequenced was peripheral blood. Here is the DNA: TGTGCCAGCAGCCCTGTTCATTTTCGGTCCGAGCAGTACTTC. Its product reads: CASSPVHFRSEQYF.